Below are 28 T cell receptor beta chains sequenced from a single sample in a study of human T cells and chemical hapten exposure. Time point reported: patch test 3, about 24 weeks after DPC sensitization. As for treatment: therapeutic diphenylcyclopropenone sensitization with weekly scalp DPC. TCRdb re-called the RACE reads with MiXCR, one entry per CDR3 protein. The table lists about 64,000 distinct CDR3 sequences, about 10% of them singletons. Sequences were derived from whole blood, sampled in connection with sensitization to the hapten diphenylcyclopropenone (DPC). These receptor sequences come from a young woman with alopecia areata. Some clones in this sample may be carry-over from other donors' samples.

The chain carries TRBV5-4 and TRBJ2-5; D is unclear. The CDR3 extends over 13 amino acids. With 4 bases removed from V and 1 base from J, the gap between germline ends came to 8 bases. The germline gives CDR1 SGHNT, CDR2 YYREEE (reference sequence). This CDR3 reads CASSLWTQETQYF. The CDR3 DNA reads TGTGCCAGCAGCCTATGGACCCAAGAGACCCAGTACTTC.

This rearrangement joins TRBV28 to TRBJ2-3; a possible D gene is TRBD2 (6 bases). V was shortened by 6 bases and J by 4 bases, with 17 bases between the two germline ends. The CDR3 consists of 15 residues. In germline, CDR1 is MDHEN, CDR2 SYDVKM. CDR3 sequence (DNA): TGTGCCAGCAGCCCCGGACTCCGGAGGGCAGATACGCAGTATTTT. This codes for CASSPGLRRADTQYF. Full variable domain (remainder filled in from reference TRBV28 and TRBJ2-3): DVKVTQSSRYLVKRTGEKVFLECVQDMDHENMFWYRQDPGLGLRLIYFSYDVKMKEKGDIPEGYSVSREKKERFSLILESASTNQTSMYLCASSPGLRRADTQYFGPGTRLTVL.

This clonotype was recorded many times. This rearrangement joins TRBV24-1 to TRBJ2-2; D is unresolved. Germline lookup yields CDR1 KGHDR and CDR2 SFDVKD. The ends were cut back, 1 base at V and 5 bases at J, with 13 bases in the middle. The CDR3 consists of 16 residues. This CDR3 reads CATSDFYSQGTGELFF. For the CDR3, the DNA is TGTGCCACCAGTGATTTCTACAGTCAAGGGACCGGGGAGCTGTTTTTT.

This clonotype is labeled medium-sized. CDR3 sequence reads: CASSLGLSNEQFF. In nucleotides, the CDR3 is TGTGCCAGCAGCTTGGGCTTATCTAATGAGCAGTTCTTC. The rearrangement joins TRBV7-2 to TRBJ2-1; D unclear. The CDR3 runs to 13 residues. Looked up from germline, CDR1 is SGHTA and CDR2 is FQGNSA. V gave up 3 bases and J gave up 7 bases, with 10 bases separating them. Drawing the rest from reference TRBV7-2 and TRBJ2-1, the complete variable domain is GAGVSQSPSNKVTEKGKDVELRCDPISGHTALYWYRQSLGQGLEFLIYFQGNSAPDKSGLPSDRFSAERTGGSVSTLTIQRTQQEDSAVYLCASSLGLSNEQFFGPGTRLTVL.

Of note for this clonotype: It may be a read error: a sequence one base away is much more abundant. CDR3 DNA sequence: TGTGTCAGCTTGCAGGGGACTGGGGCGGAGACCCAGTACTTC. Residues: CVSLQGTGAETQYF. The genes are TRBV7-9 and TRBJ2-5; D tentatively reads TRBD1 or TRBD2 (6 bases each). The length of the CDR3 is 14 residues. Germline values: CDR1 SEHNR, CDR2 FQNEAQ (reference sequence).

This clonotype has ten or more counts. V and J are TRBV7-8 and TRBJ1-2; the D gene is possibly TRBD1 (5 bases). The CDR3 is 13 amino acids. Trimming left V 3 bases short and J 12 bases short, with 17 bases between. Germline CDR1 is SGHVS and CDR2 is FQNEAQ. As DNA, the CDR3 is TGTGCCAGCAGCTTCTTTTTTGACCACAGGCACACCTTC. Protein sequence: CASSFFFDHRHTF.

The V and J genes are TRBV7-2 and TRBJ2-3, with D unresolved. This CDR3 spans 15 amino acids. Germline lookup yields CDR1 SGHTA and CDR2 FQGNSA. Trimming stripped 1 base from V and 5 bases from J, with 13 bases between. The CDR3 loop reads CASSLESRRGDTQYF. CDR3 DNA: TGTGCCAGCAGCTTAGAATCTAGACGCGGAGATACGCAGTATTTT.

The chain combines TRBV6-5 with TRBJ2-3; 7 bases map to TRBD2. This CDR3 is 18 amino acids long. Germline values: CDR1 MNHEY, CDR2 SVGAGI. V was pared by 5 bases and J by 1 base, with 15 bases of the junction left unmatched. The chain's CDR3 is CASSTFALGGTRTDTQYF. CDR3 sequence (DNA): TGTGCCAGCAGTACCTTTGCGCTGGGAGGGACCCGCACAGATACGCAGTATTTT.

This sequence joins TRBV20-1 and TRBJ1-1; D uncertain. Trimming removed 5 bases from V and 0 bases from J, with 7 bases in between. The germline gives CDR1 DFQATT, CDR2 SNEGSKA (reference sequence). The CDR3 has 12 amino acids. The CDR3 sequence: CSAGLMNTEAFF. In DNA, the CDR3 is TGCAGTGCTGGCCTTATGAACACTGAAGCTTTCTTT.

This clonotype has only a few counts. The chain couples TRBV4-3 to TRBJ1-3; tentatively, D is TRBD1 (5 bases). The length of the CDR3 is 15 residues. V lost 0 bases and J 0 bases, leaving 6 bases between the germline ends. CDR1 and CDR2 (germline): LGHNA, YSLEER. The CDR3 is CASSQDGHSGNTIYF. CDR3 nucleotide sequence: TGCGCCAGCAGCCAAGATGGACACTCTGGAAACACCATATATTTT.

This clonotype was seen ten or more times. The rearrangement joins TRBV12-3 or TRBV12-4 to TRBJ2-3; no definite D call. Trimming left V 6 bases short and J 0 bases short, with 16 bases between. The CDR3 covers 16 residues. This CDR3 is CASSDPWQSSTDTQYF. The CDR3 nucleotides read TGTGCCAGCAGCGATCCCTGGCAGTCTAGCACAGATACGCAGTATTTT.

Here the CDR3 reads CASSPRDIGGTEAFF. CDR3 DNA: TGCGCCAGCAGCCCCCGGGACATAGGAGGGACTGAAGCTTTCTTT. V and J are TRBV4-3 and TRBJ1-1; D is perhaps TRBD1 (6 bases). This CDR3 has 15 amino acids. The germline V and J ends were trimmed by 4 bases and 5 bases, with 17 bases remaining between them. Germline assignment: CDR1 LGHNA and CDR2 YSLEER.

There are many counts of this clonotype. This chain uses TRBV12-3 or TRBV12-4 with TRBJ1-5; unclear D gene. V lost 2 bases, J lost 9 bases, and 11 bases lay in between. The CDR3 consists of 13 residues. The CDR3 DNA follows: TGTGCCAGCAGTTTACGGCAGAGACGGCCCCAGCATTTT. Encoded protein: CASSLRQRRPQHF.

The chain recombines TRBV7-6 with TRBJ2-3; TRBD2 matches 8 bases. The CDR3 covers 16 residues. The V gene's germline CDR1 is SGHVS and CDR2 FNYEAQ. V lost 1 base to trimming and J lost 6 bases; unmatched junction nucleotides: 9. The CDR3 bases are TGTGCCAGCAGCTTAGAAGTAGCGGGATTGGCTGATACGCAGTATTTT. Amino acids: CASSLEVAGLADTQYF.

In this sample, this clonotype turned up a few times. V is TRBV4-3 and J is TRBJ2-7; D gene uncertain. The CDR3 has 17 amino acids. Between the trimmed V and J ends, which lost 0 bases and 2 bases, there was a span of 17 bases. Per germline, CDR1 LGHNA and CDR2 YSLEER. The CDR3 coding sequence is TGCGCCAGCAGCCAAGATTTTCGGAAAGATTTTACCTACGAGCAGTACTTC. As protein: CASSQDFRKDFTYEQYF.

Turning to this clonotype: The CDR3 does not end in the conserved phenylalanine or tryptophan, so this is likely a read error. The chain combines TRBV7-9 with TRBJ2-5; D remains unclear. The CDR3 totals 13 residues. V lost 11 bases to trimming and J lost 5 bases, with 18 bases between them. Germline V lookup: CDR1 SEHNR, CDR2 FQNEAQ (reference sequence). CDR3 sequence: CAVRPLSWETQYS. The CDR3 DNA reads as TGTGCCGTCCGACCGCTCTCCTGGGAGACCCAGTACTCC.

A remark on this clonotype: This clone may be a read error of a much larger clone one base away. The chain combines TRBV6-2 or TRBV6-3 with TRBJ2-1, with 13 bases lining up with TRBD2. CDR1 and CDR2 from the germline V gene are MNHEY and SVGEGT. The CDR3 totals 15 residues. Germline trimming cut 8 bases from V and 7 bases from J; bases unmatched to any gene: 8. The CDR3 sequence: CASRTSGRDGNEQFF. The DNA of the CDR3 is TGTGCCAGCCGGACTAGCGGGAGAGATGGGAATGAGCAGTTCTTC.

Only a few counts were recorded for this clonotype. The chain employs TRBV29-1 and TRBJ2-7; 11 positions match TRBD1. The CDR3 is made up of 13 amino acids. V was pared by 6 bases and J by 3 bases, with 4 bases of the junction left unmatched. Germline assignment: CDR1 SQVTM and CDR2 ANQGSEA. For the CDR3, the DNA is TGCAGCGTCGGGACAGGGGGTAGCTACGAGCAGTACTTC. Amino acid sequence: CSVGTGGSYEQYF.

The chain carries TRBV28 and TRBJ2-3, with TRBD2 as a possible D gene (6 bases). The length of the CDR3 is 15 residues. V was shortened by 4 bases and J by 1 base, with 12 bases between the two germline ends. CDR1 and CDR2 from the germline V gene are MDHEN and SYDVKM. This CDR3 reads CASSSPGLGTDTQYF. CDR3 in DNA: TGTGCCAGCAGTTCTCCGGGACTGGGCACAGATACGCAGTATTTT.

The rearrangement uses TRBV6-1 and TRBJ1-2, with D maybe TRBD1 (5 bases). Germline CDR1 MNHNS, CDR2 SASEGT. There are 15 residues in the CDR3. Trimming took 6 bases from V and 1 from J, leaving 15 bases between them. CDR3 bases: TGTGCCAGCAGCGCGGGGACTGCTGGTAACTATGGCTACACCTTC. This codes for CASSAGTAGNYGYTF.

The sample holds many counts of this clonotype. This chain joins TRBV5-8 and TRBJ2-2; perhaps TRBD1 as D (6 bases). Germline loops: CDR1 SGHTS, CDR2 YDEGEE. The V end was cut by 4 bases, the J end by 5 bases, with 15 bases between. The CDR3 has 15 amino acids. This CDR3 reads CASSPLTGLTGELFF. In nucleotides, the CDR3 is TGTGCCAGCAGCCCGCTGACAGGTTTGACCGGGGAGCTGTTTTTT.

This clonotype was counted only a few times. The V and J genes are TRBV19 and TRBJ1-4; D is unclear. The V gene lost 5 bases and the J gene lost 2 bases, with 15 bases spanning the gap. Germline CDR1 is LNHDA and CDR2 is SQIVND (reference sequence). The CDR3 is 16 amino acids. The CDR3 nucleotides are TGTGCCAGTAGTGCCTATCCAGGAAATACTAATGAAAAACTGTTTTTT. The encoded protein is CASSAYPGNTNEKLFF.

The V call is TRBV2, the J call TRBJ2-7; D is perhaps TRBD1 or TRBD2 (5 bases each). Germline CDR1 reads SNHLY; CDR2 reads FYNNEI. The V end lost 8 bases, the J end lost 4 bases, and 9 bases lay between the germline ends. This CDR3 spans 11 amino acids. CDR3 amino acids: CASEEGYEQYF. The CDR3 region has the DNA TGTGCCAGCGAAGAGGGGTACGAGCAGTACTTC.

The V gene is TRBV29-1, the J gene TRBJ2-1, with 8 bases aligning to TRBD1. CDR3 size: 15 residues. V lost 6 bases and J lost 0; bases outside the gene matches: 7. Germline assignment: CDR1 SQVTM and CDR2 ANQGSEA. For the CDR3, the DNA is TGCAGCGTGACAGGGACAGGAACCTCCTACAATGAGCAGTTCTTC. Translated, it gives CSVTGTGTSYNEQFF.

This clonotype was observed at least ten times. V and J are TRBV10-2 and TRBJ1-3, with D tentatively TRBD1 (6 bases). The CDR3 runs to 16 residues. V shed 2 bases and J shed 4 bases, with 15 bases lying between them. CDR1 WSHSY and CDR2 SAAADI come from the germline V gene. DNA of the CDR3: TGCGCCAGCAGTGAGACGGCAGGACAGTCGGGAAACACCATATATTTT. Its translation is CASSETAGQSGNTIYF.

This clonotype was detected many times. The chain combines TRBV12-3 or TRBV12-4 with TRBJ2-3, with 9 bases identical to TRBD1. CDR3 length: 16 residues. The V segment lost 5 bases and the J segment 3 bases; nucleotides outside the gene matches: 9. The CDR3 DNA reads as TGTGCCAGCAGTACTTGGACAGGGGAGTTGACAGATACGCAGTATTTT. It is translated as CASSTWTGELTDTQYF.

This clonotype was counted a few times. This sequence joins TRBV28 and TRBJ2-1; TRBD2 is a possible D gene (5 bases). V lost 7 bases and J 5 bases, leaving 12 bases between the germline ends. Germline V lookup: CDR1 MDHEN, CDR2 SYDVKM. The CDR3 sequence is 13 residues long. The CDR3 nucleotides read TGTGCCAGCACGCGGGTGCGGAACAATGAGCAGTTCTTC. This translates into CASTRVRNNEQFF.

The gene calls are TRBV3-1 and TRBJ1-5; the D gene is possibly TRBD1 (5 bases). This CDR3 comprises 14 residues. Trimming removed 1 base from V and 2 bases from J, with 6 bases in between. Germline V CDR1 and CDR2: LGHDT, YNNKEL (reference sequence). CDR3 DNA sequence: TGTGCCAGCAGCCAAGGGGGGGGCAATCAGCCCCAGCATTTT. Residues: CASSQGGGNQPQHF.